This T cell receptor (beta chain) derives from a study of shared clonotypes between healthy human individuals. Study summary: Three plates each covered CD4 naive and memory; CD8 naive two, CD8 memory one.

Turning to this clone: What it binds is unknown.

The naive CD8 subset, CD45RO-negative cells positively selected for CCR7, excluded terminally differentiated effector memory CD45RA+ cells. Study results and caveats: Naive subsets tended to show greater estimated richness than memory subsets. Shared across a few donors were roughly 5.3% of the naive CD4 clonotypes.

In the source study's methods: ImmunoSEQ junction-only sequences lacked quality scores, so their filtering differed. TCRdb's copy holds only in-frame clones and misses some; the assay was immunoSEQ multiplex PCR. V, J and clone size were drawn from that table, and D and trimming were deduced from the DNA. Of around 1.9 million clones in the sample, roughly 93% were seen once. CDR1 SGDLS and CDR2 YYNGEE come from the germline V gene. This CDR3 contains 18 residues. After removal of 1 base from V and 2 bases from J, the junction contained 7 bases not matched to a gene. Input material: naive CD8+ T cells from PBMCs. This sequence joins TRBV9 and TRBJ2-3; the match to TRBD2 covers 13 bases. This sequence was found in a man between 18 and 35 years old in good health. Some clones in this sample may be carry-over from other donors' samples. The chain's CDR3 is CASSVQRTSGSLTDTQYF. DNA for the CDR3: TGTGCCAGCAGCGTACAACGGACTAGCGGGAGTCTCACAGATACGCAGTATTTT.